This T cell receptor (beta chain) was recovered during a study of PD-1 blockade in classical Hodgkin lymphoma. Method: immunoSEQ multiplex PCR; TCRdb's copy keeps in-frame clones and lacks some. The repertoire holds about 41,000 clones, with approximately 83% as singletons. Every patient had relapsed following autologous stem cell transplantation, and cohorts differed in brentuximab vedotin exposure. CDR3 length: 18 residues. Germline V CDR1 and CDR2: SNHLY, FYNNEI. V dropped 1 base and J dropped 1 base, with 19 bases sitting between them. The input for sequencing was peripheral blood mononuclear cells (PBMCs), taken at baseline. V is TRBV2 and J is TRBJ1-1; TRBD1 might be the D (5 bases). The clonotype was recovered from a human donor with classical Hodgkin lymphoma. CDR3 nucleotide sequence: TGTGCCAGCAGTGAAGTGGTCCCAGGGCCAGGGACGAACACTGAAGCTTTCTTT. Residues: CASSEVVPGPGTNTEAFF.